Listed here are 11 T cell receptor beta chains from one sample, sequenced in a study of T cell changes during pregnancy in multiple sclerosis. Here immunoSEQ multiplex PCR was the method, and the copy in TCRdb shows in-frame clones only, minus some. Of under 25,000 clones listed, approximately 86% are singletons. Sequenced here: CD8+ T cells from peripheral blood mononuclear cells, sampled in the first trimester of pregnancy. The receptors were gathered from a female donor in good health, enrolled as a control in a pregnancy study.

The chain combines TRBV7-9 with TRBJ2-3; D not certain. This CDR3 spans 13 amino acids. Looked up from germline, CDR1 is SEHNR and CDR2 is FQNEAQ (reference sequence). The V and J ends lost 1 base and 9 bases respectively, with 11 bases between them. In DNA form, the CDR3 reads TGTGCCAGCAGCTTAGGGTTTATACGGACGCAGTATTTT. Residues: CASSLGFIRTQYF.

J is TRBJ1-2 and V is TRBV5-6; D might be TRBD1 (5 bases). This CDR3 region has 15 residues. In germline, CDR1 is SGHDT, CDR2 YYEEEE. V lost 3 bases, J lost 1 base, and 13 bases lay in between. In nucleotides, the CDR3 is TGTGCCAGCAGCTCAGGGCAGTGGGGTAACTATGGCTACACCTTC. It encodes CASSSGQWGNYGYTF.

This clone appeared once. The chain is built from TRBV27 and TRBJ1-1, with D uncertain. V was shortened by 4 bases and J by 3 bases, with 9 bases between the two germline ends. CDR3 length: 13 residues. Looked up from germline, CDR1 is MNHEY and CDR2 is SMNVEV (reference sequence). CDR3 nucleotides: TGTGCCAGCAGTTCCGGGATCTACACTGAAGCTTTCTTT. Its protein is CASSSGIYTEAFF.

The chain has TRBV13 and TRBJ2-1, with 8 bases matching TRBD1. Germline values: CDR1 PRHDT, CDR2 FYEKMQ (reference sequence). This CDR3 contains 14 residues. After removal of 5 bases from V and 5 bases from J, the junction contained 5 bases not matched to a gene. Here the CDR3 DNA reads TGTGCCAGCAGCCACGAACAGGGGGACAATGAGCAGTTCTTC. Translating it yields CASSHEQGDNEQFF.

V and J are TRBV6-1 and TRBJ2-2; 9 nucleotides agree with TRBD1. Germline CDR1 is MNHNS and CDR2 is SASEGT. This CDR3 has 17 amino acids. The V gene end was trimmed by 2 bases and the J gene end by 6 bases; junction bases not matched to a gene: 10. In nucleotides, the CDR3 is TGTGCCAGCAGTGAAAGGAGAGGGACAGGGTTTCCCGGGGAGCTGTTTTTT. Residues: CASSERRGTGFPGELFF.

The CDR3 protein is CASSVLPEAFF. CDR3 nucleotides: TGTGCCAGCAGTGTACTTCCCGAGGCTTTCTTT. V and J are TRBV6-1 and TRBJ1-1; D gene unclear. V shed 4 bases and J shed 11 bases, with 11 bases lying between them. Germline V gene sequence: CDR1 MNHNS, CDR2 SASEGT. This CDR3 is 11 amino acids long.

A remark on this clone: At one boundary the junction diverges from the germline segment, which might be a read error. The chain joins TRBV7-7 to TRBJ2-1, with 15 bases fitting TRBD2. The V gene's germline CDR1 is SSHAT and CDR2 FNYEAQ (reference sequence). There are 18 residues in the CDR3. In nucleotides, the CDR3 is TGTGCTAGCAGCCCCGGGACTAGCGGGAGGAGCTCCTACAATGAGCAGTTCTTC. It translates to CASSPGTSGRSSYNEQFF.

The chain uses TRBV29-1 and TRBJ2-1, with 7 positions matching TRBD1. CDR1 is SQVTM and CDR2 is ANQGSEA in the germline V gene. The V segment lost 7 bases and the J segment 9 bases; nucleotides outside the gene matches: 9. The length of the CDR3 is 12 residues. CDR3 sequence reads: CSAESTGLEQFF. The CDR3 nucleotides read TGCAGCGCTGAGTCGACAGGGCTTGAGCAGTTCTTC.

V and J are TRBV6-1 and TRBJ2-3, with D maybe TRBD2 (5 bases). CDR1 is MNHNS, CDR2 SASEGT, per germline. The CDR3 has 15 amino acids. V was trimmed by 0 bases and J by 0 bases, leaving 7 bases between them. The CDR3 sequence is CASSEARGSTDTQYF. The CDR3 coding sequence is TGTGCCAGCAGTGAAGCGCGCGGGAGCACAGATACGCAGTATTTT.

The CDR3 loop is CASSQEEAPQETQYF. The CDR3 DNA is TGTGCCAGCAGCCAAGAGGAAGCGCCTCAAGAGACCCAGTACTTC. This sequence joins TRBV4-2 and TRBJ2-5; no firm D call. Germline V gene sequence: CDR1 LGHNA, CDR2 YNFKEQ. Deletions cut 0 bases from V and 2 bases from J, with 10 bases between. CDR3 length equals 15 residues.

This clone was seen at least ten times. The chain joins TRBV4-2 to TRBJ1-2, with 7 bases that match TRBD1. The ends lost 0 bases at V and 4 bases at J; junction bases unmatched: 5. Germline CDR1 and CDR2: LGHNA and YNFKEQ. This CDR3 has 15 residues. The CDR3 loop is CASSQEMGQTYGYTF. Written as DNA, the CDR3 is TGTGCCAGCAGCCAAGAAATGGGACAGACCTATGGCTACACCTTC.